The present T cell receptor beta chain was sequenced within a study of Graves' ophthalmopathy and Graves' hyperthyroidism. This clonotype was picked up many times. Trimming took off 8 bases at V and 8 bases at J, with 12 bases between the two ends. This CDR3 has 11 amino acids. CDR1 is MDHEN, CDR2 SYDVKM, per germline. RNA transcripts served as template for amplifying TCR beta CDR3 sequences. Second-round multiplex PCR came after a first-round RT-PCR that employed HTBI primers. A single record per CDR3 protein comes from TCRdb applying MiXCR to the multiplex PCR reads. The data show a few hundred thousand distinct CDR3 sequences, about 18% seen once. It was on clinical symptoms, serum thyroxine, TRAb, thyroid ultrasound and orbital computed tomography that diagnosis relied.

The chain uses TRBV28 and TRBJ1-1; D may be TRBD1 (5 bases). This TCR was sampled from an adult woman with stable Graves' hyperthyroidism. The specimen sequenced was peripheral blood. The CDR3 nucleotides are TGTGCCAGCGGGGCCATCACGGAAGCTTTCTTT. Amino acids: CASGAITEAFF.